This T cell receptor beta chain comes out of a study of Ad26.COV2.S vaccination and SARS-CoV-2 variants. This clone came up a few times. Per germline, CDR1 MNHEY and CDR2 SMNVEV (reference sequence). This CDR3 region has 14 residues. With 3 bases clipped from V and 12 bases from J, the junction kept 6 bases outside the gene matches. This table comes from immunoSEQ multiplex PCR, and its TCRdb copy is limited to in-frame clones, with some not included. The sample carries about 390,000 clones, 70% to 90% recorded once. Treatment described: around 19 received Ad26.COV2.S at low or high dose, single or two shots; 5 received placebo; per-sample allocation not given. Sampling was performed 63 days after the first vaccine or placebo injection. What was given as vaccine was an Ad26 vector encoding Wuhan-strain SARS-CoV-2 spike.

The chain links TRBV27 to TRBJ2-1; 12 nucleotides match TRBD1. This receptor was taken from a person between 18 and 60 years old who received the Ad26.COV2.S COVID-19 vaccine or a placebo. Sequencing used peripheral blood, obtained in a trial of Ad26.COV2.S vaccine versus placebo. For the CDR3, the DNA is TGTGCCAGCAGTTTGGGGACAGGGGGCATGGGGCAGTTCTTC. Amino acids: CASSLGTGGMGQFF.